The following is a TCR beta chain sequence with its context. Its matching antigen is unknown. PCR was performed using 60 Vbeta and 13 Jbeta primers. Produced via immunoSEQ multiplex PCR; TCRdb's table is partial and in-frame only. Of about 200,000 clones listed, approximately 80% were seen once; the top ten hold 0.71%. These data are taken from a study of cytomegalovirus exposure and HLA in healthy donors. Study results and limitations: For most TCR beta V segments, an earlier analysis put the productive rate at about 87% or about 30% of the time. One variant, a missense change in DCLRE1C, was linked in a later analysis to TCR beta V- and J-gene trimming. Later analysis indicated greater clonal expansion among HLA-associated TCR beta chains than among equally common other chains.

This cohort consisted of healthy bone marrow donors. The sequenced sample was PBMCs. This TCR came from a boy aged 2-9 years in good health and CMV-seronegative.

CDR3 coding DNA: TGCGCCAGCAGCCCGGACAGGGGGTACTACGAGCAGTACTTC. Protein: CASSPDRGYYEQYF. The chain is built from TRBV5-1 and TRBJ2-7, with 10 bases identical to TRBD1. CDR3 length: 14 amino acids. V lost 4 bases to trimming and J lost 3 bases; unmatched junction nucleotides: 4. CDR1 and CDR2 (germline): SGHRS, YFSETQ.